Below, 28 T cell receptor beta chains from the same sample are listed, as sequenced in a study of beta chain features in type 1 diabetes. Every bit of the isolated RNA underwent reverse transcription, so sequencing read expressed TCRB transcripts. Clones were read by immunoSEQ multiplex PCR, and TCRdb kept only the in-frame ones, dropping some. Altogether 360,000 or so clones are present, 20% being singletons, with the ten largest covering about 0.045%. Sequenced material: naive CD4+ T cells from blood. The receptors derive from a woman between 18 and 29 years old in good health.

This clone appeared a few times. The chain uses TRBV6-6 and TRBJ1-5; D unresolved. The ends were cut back, 4 bases at V and 3 bases at J, with 10 bases in the middle. This CDR3 contains 14 residues. Germline CDR1 and CDR2: MNHNY and SVGAGI (reference sequence). The CDR3 here is CASSWAGNNQPQHF. DNA for the CDR3: TGTGCCAGCAGTTGGGCCGGGAACAATCAGCCCCAGCATTTT.

CDR3 sequence reads: CAWSNPGQGGYGYTF. The CDR3, as DNA: TGTGCCTGGAGTAATCCAGGACAGGGAGGTTATGGCTACACCTTC. The V and J genes are TRBV30 and TRBJ1-2, with 8 bases lining up with TRBD1. CDR1 and CDR2 (germline): GTSNPN, SVGIG (reference sequence). V lost 2 bases to trimming and J lost 5 bases; unmatched junction nucleotides: 10. CDR3 length equals 15 residues.

The chain uses TRBV4-1 and TRBJ1-2, with TRBD1 identical over 8 bases. This CDR3 has 16 amino acids. Losses at the gene ends were 4 bases for V and 6 bases for J; bases not matched to a gene: 13. The V gene's germline CDR1 is MGHRA and CDR2 YSYEKL. The CDR3 nucleotides read TGCGCCAGCAGCCGGCCGGGTGGACAGGGTTCGGATGGCTACACCTTC. Translating it yields CASSRPGGQGSDGYTF.

This clone was seen a handful of times. The V call is TRBV6-5, the J call TRBJ1-4; 10 bases align to TRBD1. V was pared by 6 bases and J by 5 bases, with 3 bases of the junction left unmatched. Looked up from germline, CDR1 is MNHEY and CDR2 is SVGAGI. The CDR3 extends over 14 amino acids. The CDR3 region has the DNA TGTGCCAGCAGATGGGACAGGGGAAATGAAAAACTGTTTTTT. Protein sequence: CASRWDRGNEKLFF.

The V and J genes are TRBV6-5 and TRBJ2-1; 7 nucleotides agree with TRBD1. V trimming: 6 bases; J trimming: 2 bases; junction bases outside the gene matches: 7. Germline V gene sequence: CDR1 MNHEY, CDR2 SVGAGI. The CDR3 is made up of 15 amino acids. In DNA, the CDR3 is TGTGCCAGCAGACCGGACAGGCTAGCCTACAATGAGCAGTTCTTC. Translation gives CASRPDRLAYNEQFF.

The rearrangement joins TRBV7-9 to TRBJ2-7, with TRBD2 matching 7 bases. Germline V gene sequence: CDR1 SEHNR, CDR2 FQNEAQ (reference sequence). J gave up 4 bases and V 1 base, and 7 bases lay outside the gene matches. The CDR3 runs 15 residues. The CDR3: CASSLGTGGRYEQYF. The CDR3 region has the DNA TGTGCCAGCAGCTTAGGGACGGGGGGTCGGTACGAGCAGTACTTC.

This clone was found a few times. This chain links TRBV7-9 with TRBJ2-3, with 9 positions matching TRBD2. V was clipped by 7 bases and J by 2 bases; unmatched bases: 7. The CDR3 has 15 residues. The germline V gene has CDR1 SEHNR and CDR2 FQNEAQ (reference sequence). The CDR3 sequence: CASTSTSGFTDTQYF. The CDR3, as DNA: TGTGCCAGCACTTCGACTAGCGGTTTCACAGATACGCAGTATTTT. The full variable domain, rest sourced from reference TRBV7-9 and TRBJ2-3, is DTGVSQNPRHKITKRGQNVTFRCDPISEHNRLYWYRQTLGQGPEFLTYFQNEAQLEKSRLLSDRFSAERPKGSFSTLEIQRTEQGDSAMYLCASTSTSGFTDTQYFGPGTRLTVL.

The rearrangement uses TRBV7-9 and TRBJ2-3; D is perhaps TRBD2 (5 bases). Germline CDR1 is SEHNR and CDR2 is FQNEAQ (reference sequence). The CDR3 runs 14 residues. V was pared by 5 bases and J by 3 bases, with 12 bases between. The CDR3 DNA sequence: TGTGCCAGCAGCGGTGAGGGAATAACAGATACGCAGTATTTT. This gives the protein CASSGEGITDTQYF. Filled out from reference TRBV7-9 and TRBJ2-3, the complete variable domain reads DTGVSQNPRHKITKRGQNVTFRCDPISEHNRLYWYRQTLGQGPEFLTYFQNEAQLEKSRLLSDRFSAERPKGSFSTLEIQRTEQGDSAMYLCASSGEGITDTQYFGPGTRLTVL.

In this sample, this clone turned up a few times. The rearrangement joins TRBV18 to TRBJ2-5; possibly TRBD2 for D (5 bases). Trimming cost V 1 base and J 2 bases, with 8 bases left between them. Germline V CDR1 and CDR2: KGHSH, LQKENI. The CDR3 has 14 residues. This chain's CDR3 is CASSPLARQETQYF. CDR3 DNA sequence: TGTGCCAGCTCACCACTAGCGCGTCAAGAGACCCAGTACTTC.

The genes are TRBV20-1 and TRBJ2-7; no reliable D call. The germline V gene has CDR1 DFQATT and CDR2 SNEGSKA (reference sequence). The CDR3 runs to 11 residues. V was shortened by 2 bases and J by 4 bases, with 6 bases between the two germline ends. The CDR3 here is CSARQLYEQYF. CDR3 nucleotides: TGCAGTGCTAGACAGTTGTACGAGCAGTACTTC.

The chain recombines TRBV10-3 with TRBJ1-5; 8 bases match TRBD1. This CDR3 comprises 14 residues. V shed 9 bases, J shed 3 bases, and the junction held 7 bases outside the gene matches. Germline V gene sequence: CDR1 ENHRY, CDR2 SYGVKD. CDR3 nucleotides: TGTGCCATAGGGCGGCAGGGGGCCAATCAGCCCCAGCATTTT. Translating gives CAIGRQGANQPQHF.

The chain links TRBV9 to TRBJ2-1; 12 bases are shared with TRBD1. CDR3 length: 15 residues. V trimming: 3 bases; J trimming: 9 bases; junction bases outside the gene matches: 7. Germline V gene sequence: CDR1 SGDLS, CDR2 YYNGEE. CDR3 coding DNA: TGTGCCAGCAGCGGGCCGGGACAGGGGGCTAGTGAGCAGTTCTTC. This codes for CASSGPGQGASEQFF. Complete variable domain (other parts from reference TRBV9 and TRBJ2-1): DSGVTQTPKHLITATGQRVTLRCSPRSGDLSVYWYQQSLDQGLQFLIQYYNGEERAKGNILERFSAQQFPDLHSELNLSSLELGDSALYFCASSGPGQGASEQFFGPGTRLTVL.

Turning to this clone: The same CDR3 can be traced to other DNA sequences in this sample. The chain joins TRBV7-9 to TRBJ1-1; D unclear. The CDR3 sequence is 12 residues long. Germline V gene sequence: CDR1 SEHNR, CDR2 FQNEAQ (reference sequence). V was cut by 5 bases and J by 4 bases, with 8 bases left in between. CDR3 bases: TGTGCCAGCAGCCGGGAGGGCACTGAAGCTTTCTTT. Amino acids: CASSREGTEAFF. Complete variable domain (other parts from reference TRBV7-9 and TRBJ1-1): DTGVSQNPRHKITKRGQNVTFRCDPISEHNRLYWYRQTLGQGPEFLTYFQNEAQLEKSRLLSDRFSAERPKGSFSTLEIQRTEQGDSAMYLCASSREGTEAFFGQGTRLTVV.

V and J are TRBV4-2 and TRBJ2-1, with a weak D call TRBD2 (5 bases). Germline CDR1 LGHNA, CDR2 YNFKEQ. With 0 bases removed from V and 9 bases from J, the gap between germline ends came to 15 bases. The CDR3 sequence is 15 residues long. The CDR3 DNA is TGTGCCAGCAGCCAAGAGGGTACTAGTTTCGGTGAGCAGTTCTTC. It specifies CASSQEGTSFGEQFF.

Only a few counts were recorded for this clone. The CDR3 spells CSVEGGAGGASGYTF. For the CDR3, the DNA is TGCAGCGTTGAAGGTGGAGCAGGGGGCGCGAGTGGCTACACCTTC. This sequence joins TRBV29-1 and TRBJ1-2; TRBD1 agrees at 8 bases. Germline CDR1 reads SQVTM; CDR2 reads ANQGSEA. Trimming at V came to 1 base and at J to 7 bases, leaving 11 bases not matched to a gene. The CDR3 is made up of 15 amino acids. Full variable domain (outside the CDR3, taken from reference TRBV29-1 and TRBJ1-2): SAVISQKPSRDICQRGTSLTIQCQVDSQVTMMFWYRQQPGQSLTLIATANQGSEATYESGFVIDKFPISRPNLTFSTLTVSNMSPEDSSIYLCSVEGGAGGASGYTFGSGTRLTVV.

The rearrangement joins TRBV7-2 to TRBJ2-1; maybe TRBD1 (5 bases). V lost 0 bases and J 6 bases, leaving 15 bases between the germline ends. The germline V gene has CDR1 SGHTA and CDR2 FQGNSA. The CDR3 contains 16 residues. As DNA, the CDR3 is TGTGCCAGCAGCTTAGCTGGGGCAATCTTTGCCAATGAGCAGTTCTTC. This gives the protein CASSLAGAIFANEQFF.

Only a few counts were recorded for this clone. The chain combines TRBV9 with TRBJ1-5; D may be TRBD1 (5 bases). CDR3 length: 12 amino acids. V shed 7 bases and J shed 7 bases, with 12 bases lying between them. From germline, CDR1 is SGDLS and CDR2 YYNGEE. CDR3 DNA sequence: TGTGCCAGCTCTACTGGGGCCCAGCCCCAGCATTTT. Protein product: CASSTGAQPQHF.

This chain connects TRBV6-5 to TRBJ2-1, with D possibly matching TRBD1 (5 bases). CDR1 and CDR2 (germline): MNHEY, SVGAGI. The CDR3 is made up of 12 amino acids. Trimming left V 6 bases short and J 6 bases short, with 9 bases between. The CDR3 nucleotides are TGTGCCAGCAGCCTTAGGGGCAATGAGCAGTTCTTC. Amino acid sequence: CASSLRGNEQFF.

Regarding this clone: Other DNA sequences in this sample translate to the same CDR3. The chain couples TRBV29-1 to TRBJ2-7, with 7 nucleotides matching TRBD1. This CDR3 has 12 amino acids. Trimming removed 4 bases from V and 2 bases from J; junction bases left unmatched: 2. Germline loops: CDR1 SQVTM, CDR2 ANQGSEA. CDR3: CSVAGQTYEQYF. DNA for the CDR3: TGCAGCGTTGCGGGACAGACCTACGAGCAGTACTTC.

J is TRBJ2-3 and V is TRBV5-4; 8 bases line up with TRBD1. Germline V lookup: CDR1 SGHNT, CDR2 YYREEE (reference sequence). The CDR3 covers 15 residues. The trim removed 2 bases at V and 2 bases at J, leaving 4 bases unmatched. The CDR3 is CASSFRTGFTDTQYF. The CDR3 region has the DNA TGTGCCAGCAGCTTCCGGACAGGGTTCACAGATACGCAGTATTTT.

V usage is TRBV4-1 and J usage is TRBJ2-7, with 13 bases aligning to TRBD2. V shed 1 base and J 6 bases; nucleotides not matched to a gene: 0. Germline V gene data show CDR1 as MGHRA and CDR2 as YSYEKL. CDR3 length: 14 amino acids. This CDR3 is CASSQGLAGGEQYF. CDR3 bases: TGCGCCAGCAGCCAAGGACTAGCGGGGGGCGAGCAGTACTTC.

This clone was counted a few times. V gene TRBV15 combines with J gene TRBJ1-4, with 8 bases aligning to TRBD1. Per the germline V gene, CDR1 is LNHNV and CDR2 is YYDKDF (reference sequence). The length of the CDR3 is 13 residues. Unmatched junction bases numbered 3, after V lost 4 bases and J lost 8 bases. The CDR3 DNA follows: TGTGCCACCAGCATCCGACAGGGGGAAAAACTGTTTTTT. Translation: CATSIRQGEKLFF.

The rearrangement links TRBV28 to TRBJ2-1, with 10 bases fitting TRBD1. This CDR3 spans 14 amino acids. Germline V gives CDR1 MDHEN, CDR2 SYDVKM. Trimming removed 5 bases from V and 7 bases from J; junction bases left unmatched: 5. CDR3: CASSIDRGHNEQFF. Written as DNA, the CDR3 is TGTGCCAGCAGTATCGACAGGGGGCATAATGAGCAGTTCTTC.

The V call is TRBV11-2, the J call TRBJ1-1, with D unclear. The CDR3 is 16 residues long. CDR1 and CDR2 from the germline V gene are SGHAT and FQNNGV. Trimming took 0 bases from V and 0 from J, leaving 11 bases between them. As DNA, the CDR3 is TGTGCCAGCAGCTTAGAAAGTTACAGTATGAACACTGAAGCTTTCTTT. It is translated as CASSLESYSMNTEAFF.

V is TRBV6-5 and J is TRBJ1-3, with a weak D call TRBD1 (5 bases). In germline, CDR1 is MNHEY, CDR2 SVGAGI. Trimming cost V 4 bases and J 4 bases, with 14 bases left between them. This CDR3 spans 15 amino acids. For the CDR3, the DNA is TGTGCCAGCAGTTCGGGACTCTCATCGGGAAACACCATATATTTT. Amino acid sequence: CASSSGLSSGNTIYF.

Points on this clone: Different DNA sequences within this sample yield the same CDR3. The chain employs TRBV7-9 and TRBJ1-2; D gene unclear. Germline assignment: CDR1 SEHNR and CDR2 FQNEAQ (reference sequence). Trimming pared 5 bases from V and 0 bases from J, leaving 7 bases between. The CDR3 has 13 amino acids. The CDR3, as DNA: TGTGCCAGCAGCCTGAGGCCTAACTATGGCTACACCTTC. Translating it yields CASSLRPNYGYTF.

CDR3 bases: TGTGCCAGCAGCCTGGCCGGGACAGGGATCCCCGAGCAGTACTTC. The encoded protein is CASSLAGTGIPEQYF. The chain joins TRBV28 to TRBJ2-7, with 9 bases matching TRBD1. This CDR3 region has 15 residues. From germline, CDR1 is MDHEN and CDR2 SYDVKM. V was pared by 6 bases and J by 6 bases, with 12 bases of the junction left unmatched.

There are a few counts of this clone. This chain uses TRBV6-6 with TRBJ1-6; 7 nucleotides match TRBD1. J gave up 10 bases and V 5 bases, and 11 bases lay outside the gene matches. The CDR3 runs 15 residues. CDR1 is MNHNY, CDR2 SVGAGI, per germline (reference sequence). In DNA, the CDR3 is TGTGCCAGCAGTGACAGAGTATCCAGGGGGTCACCCCTCCACTTT. This gives the protein CASSDRVSRGSPLHF.